These 25 T cell receptor beta chains were sequenced from one sample in a study of shared clonotypes between healthy human individuals. Some clones are missing from TCRdb's copy, which holds only in-frame ones; the method was immunoSEQ multiplex PCR. The sample yields around 1 million clones, roughly 72% seen once. The sample comprised memory CD4+ T cells sorted from blood. The sample's subset: CD45RA-negative fraction. The receptors were sampled from a man younger than 35 in good health.

As for this clone: Other DNA sequences from this sample encode an identical CDR3 as well. This chain uses TRBV5-1 with TRBJ1-4; 8 bases are a match to TRBD1. The V gene end was trimmed by 4 bases and the J gene end by 8 bases; junction bases not matched to a gene: 7. The CDR3 is 14 amino acids. Germline V lookup: CDR1 SGHRS, CDR2 YFSETQ. The CDR3 region has the DNA TGCGCCAGCAGCCTGACAGGGGTAAGGGAAAAACTGTTTTTT. This translates into CASSLTGVREKLFF.

The chain links TRBV11-3 to TRBJ2-1, with D tentatively TRBD1 or TRBD2 (5 bases each). This CDR3 contains 14 residues. Trimming shortened V by 0 bases and J by 10 bases, and 13 bases separated the two germline ends. Germline V gives CDR1 SGHNT, CDR2 YENEEA. The DNA for the CDR3 is TGTGCCAGCAGCTTAGATCCCTTCAGGGACGAGCAGTTCTTC. Translated: CASSLDPFRDEQFF. Combining the CDR3 with reference TRBV11-3 and TRBJ2-1 gives the whole variable domain EAGVVQSPRYKIIEKKQPVAFWCNPISGHNTLYWYLQNLGQGPELLIRYENEEAVDDSQLPKDRFSAERLKGVDSTLKIQPAELGDSAVYLCASSLDPFRDEQFFGPGTRLTVL.

This clone has ten or more counts. The V gene is TRBV15, the J gene TRBJ1-1; the match to TRBD1 covers 12 bases. The ends lost 5 bases at V and 5 bases at J; junction bases unmatched: 6. This CDR3 spans 15 amino acids. Germline-derived CDR1 and CDR2 are LNHNV and YYDKDF (reference sequence). Written as DNA, the CDR3 is TGTGCCACCAGCTACCGGGACAGGGGGCCAACTGAAGCTTTCTTT. It is translated as CATSYRDRGPTEAFF.

As concerns this clone: This CDR3 is also generated by other DNA sequences in the sample. This rearrangement joins TRBV5-1 to TRBJ2-2, with 7 bases identical to TRBD1. The CDR3 spans 15 residues. The germline CDR1 and CDR2 sequences are SGHRS and YFSETQ. Trimming at V came to 0 bases and at J to 6 bases, leaving 5 bases not matched to a gene. The CDR3 protein is CASSLVAGGPGELFF. CDR3 coding DNA: TGCGCCAGCAGCTTGGTGGCAGGGGGTCCCGGGGAGCTGTTTTTT.

This clone was seen just once. The chain employs TRBV7-2 and TRBJ2-7; the D is unclear. This CDR3 has 18 amino acids. Between the trimmed V and J ends, which lost 5 bases and 0 bases, there was a span of 23 bases. Germline V gives CDR1 SGHTA, CDR2 FQGNSA. DNA of the CDR3: TGTGCCAGCAGCCATGCCCGTTGGTTTAGGAGTGACTCCTACGAGCAGTACTTC. Protein: CASSHARWFRSDSYEQYF.

This clone was seen a single time. V gene TRBV5-8 combines with J gene TRBJ1-5; D gene unclear. Per germline, CDR1 SGHTS and CDR2 YDEGEE. There are 14 residues in the CDR3. The germline V and J ends were trimmed by 0 bases and 0 bases, with 4 bases remaining between them. For the CDR3, the DNA is TGTGCCAGCAGCTTGGACCGTAGCAATCAGCCCCAGCATTTT. Protein: CASSLDRSNQPQHF.

V gene TRBV9 combines with J gene TRBJ1-2; tentatively, D is TRBD1 (5 bases). Germline V gives CDR1 SGDLS, CDR2 YYNGEE. Trimming left V 1 base short and J 4 bases short, with 17 bases between. The CDR3 is 16 residues long. CDR3 DNA: TGTGCCAGCAGCGTATCGGGACCCGGTAGAGGCTATGGCTACACCTTC. It codes for CASSVSGPGRGYGYTF.

This chain uses TRBV5-1 with TRBJ1-1; D unresolved. Trimming removed 5 bases from V and 1 base from J, with 6 bases in between. This CDR3 region has 12 residues. Germline CDR1 is SGHRS and CDR2 is YFSETQ. CDR3 sequence (DNA): TGCGCCAGCAGGGCACAGAACACTGAAGCTTTCTTT. Protein sequence: CASRAQNTEAFF.

As to this clone: A much larger clone is a single base away; this may be a read error. V usage is TRBV11-2 and J usage is TRBJ2-7; the match to TRBD1 covers 7 bases. J lost 6 bases, V lost 5 bases, and 1 base had no gene match. The length of the CDR3 is 11 residues. CDR1 and CDR2 from the germline V gene are SGHAT and FQNNGV. CDR3 residues: CASSRQGEQYF. The CDR3 DNA reads TGTGCCAGCAGCCGACAGGGCGAGCAGTACTTC.

V is TRBV29-1 and J is TRBJ2-3, with TRBD2 matching over 8 bases. This CDR3 spans 13 amino acids. Germline loops: CDR1 SQVTM, CDR2 ANQGSEA. V shed 6 bases and J 5 bases; nucleotides not matched to a gene: 7. This chain's CDR3 is CSVRPAGVDTQYF. CDR3 nucleotide sequence: TGCAGCGTCCGGCCAGCGGGAGTAGATACGCAGTATTTT.

This rearrangement joins TRBV13 to TRBJ2-2, with D possibly TRBD1 on 5 matching bases. This CDR3 spans 14 amino acids. V was clipped by 5 bases and J by 5 bases, with 12 bases between them. Germline-derived CDR1 and CDR2 are PRHDT and FYEKMQ (reference sequence). CDR3 loop: CASSLTDRTGELFF. As DNA, the CDR3 is TGTGCCAGCAGCCTCACAGACAGAACCGGGGAGCTGTTTTTT.

The chain recombines TRBV19 with TRBJ1-5, with D possibly being TRBD1 (5 bases). This CDR3 comprises 14 residues. Germline V gives CDR1 LNHDA, CDR2 SQIVND (reference sequence). V dropped 7 bases and J dropped 2 bases, with 12 bases sitting between them. The CDR3 DNA follows: TGTGCCAGTAAGGACATAAGGGGCAATCAGCCCCAGCATTTT. Residues: CASKDIRGNQPQHF.

The V and J genes are TRBV6-4 and TRBJ2-5; TRBD1 matches at 8 bases. The CDR3 sequence is 14 residues long. Looked up from germline, CDR1 is MRHNA and CDR2 is SNTAGT. The ends lost 8 bases at V and 4 bases at J; junction bases unmatched: 9. Here the CDR3 DNA reads TGTGCCAGCGGCCTGACAGGGGTTGCAGAGACCCAGTACTTC. Its translation is CASGLTGVAETQYF.

The chain joins TRBV19 to TRBJ2-7; the match to TRBD1 covers 9 bases. The CDR3 extends over 15 amino acids. Per germline, CDR1 LNHDA and CDR2 SQIVND (reference sequence). Losses at the gene ends were 6 bases for V and 5 bases for J; bases not matched to a gene: 11. CDR3 amino acids: CASRPDGTGPNEQYF. The DNA of the CDR3 is TGTGCCAGTAGGCCGGATGGGACAGGGCCGAACGAGCAGTACTTC.

To note about this clone: Other DNA sequences within the sample encode an identical CDR3. V and J are TRBV30 and TRBJ2-5; D uncertain. The CDR3 has 11 residues. Germline CDR1 is GTSNPN and CDR2 is SVGIG (reference sequence). Trimming left V 2 bases short and J 4 bases short, with 5 bases between. CDR3 loop: CAWSFRETQYF. In DNA, the CDR3 is TGTGCCTGGAGTTTCCGAGAGACCCAGTACTTC.

Ten or more counts support this clone. The rearrangement joins TRBV2 to TRBJ2-7, with TRBD1 matching 10 bases. The trim removed 5 bases at V and 3 bases at J, leaving 4 bases unmatched. This CDR3 region has 14 residues. Germline V gene lookup returns CDR1 SNHLY and CDR2 FYNNEI. CDR3 loop: CASSWDRGLYEQYF. In DNA form, the CDR3 reads TGTGCCAGCAGTTGGGACAGGGGCCTCTACGAGCAGTACTTC.

This clone was seen at least ten times. CDR3 DNA: TGTGCCAGCAGGCCTTCTTACAATGAGCAGTTCTTC. This translates into CASRPSYNEQFF. J is TRBJ2-1 and V is TRBV25-1; no firm D call. Germline CDR1 is MGHDK and CDR2 is SYGVNS. This CDR3 has 12 amino acids. Trimming cost V 6 bases and J 4 bases, with 7 bases left between them.

This clone was seen repeatedly, ten times or more. The chain is built from TRBV14 and TRBJ2-1; D is uncertain. Trimming took off 0 bases at V and 15 bases at J, with 15 bases between the two ends. Germline V lookup: CDR1 SGHDN, CDR2 FVKESK. CDR3 length: 13 amino acids. The DNA for the CDR3 is TGTGCCAGCAGCCAAGATATAGCTGGGTTTAGGTTCTTC. Its translation: CASSQDIAGFRFF.

V is TRBV30 and J is TRBJ2-1, with 10 bases matching TRBD2. This CDR3 is built from 14 residues. The trim removed 0 bases at V and 9 bases at J, leaving 5 bases unmatched. Germline V gene lookup returns CDR1 GTSNPN and CDR2 SVGIG (reference sequence). The CDR3 here is CAWSVLLAGVEQFF. CDR3 coding DNA: TGTGCCTGGAGTGTATTGCTAGCGGGAGTTGAGCAGTTCTTC.

The V gene is TRBV5-1, the J gene TRBJ1-3; D gene uncertain. The V end lost 4 bases, the J end lost 2 bases, and 10 bases lay between the germline ends. This CDR3 region has 14 residues. Germline V lookup: CDR1 SGHRS, CDR2 YFSETQ. For the CDR3, the DNA is TGCGCCAGCAGCCCCATGGGGACTGGAAACACCATATATTTT. Its translation: CASSPMGTGNTIYF.

DNA for the CDR3: TGTGCCAGCAGCTACCGGACTAGCGGGCTCCACAATGAGCAGTTCTTC. Amino acids: CASSYRTSGLHNEQFF. This chain connects TRBV5-6 to TRBJ2-1, with 11 positions matching TRBD2. J gave up 5 bases and V 3 bases, and 7 bases lay outside the gene matches. Germline CDR1 is SGHDT and CDR2 is YYEEEE. The CDR3 contains 16 residues.

The sample holds a few counts of this clone. Here the CDR3 DNA reads TGTGCCAGCTCGGACGGGACAGGGTTTGGCGAGCAGTACTTC. It codes for CASSDGTGFGEQYF. The gene calls are TRBV18 and TRBJ2-7; the match to TRBD1 covers 9 bases. The CDR3 is made up of 14 amino acids. V was pared by 6 bases and J by 6 bases, with 9 bases of the junction left unmatched. CDR1 and CDR2 from the germline V gene are KGHSH and LQKENI.

In this sample, this clone turned up a few times. This same CDR3 is encoded by further DNA sequences in the sample. The chain is built from TRBV6-5 and TRBJ1-6; D is perhaps TRBD1 (6 bases). CDR3 length: 13 residues. V was trimmed by 4 bases and J by 7 bases, leaving 8 bases between them. Germline-derived CDR1 and CDR2 are MNHEY and SVGAGI. CDR3 amino acids: CASSSTGNSPLHF. In DNA form, the CDR3 reads TGTGCCAGCAGTTCAACAGGGAATTCACCCCTCCACTTT.

V gene TRBV27 combines with J gene TRBJ2-2; 12 positions agree with TRBD2. V trimming: 5 bases; J trimming: 1 base; junction bases outside the gene matches: 8. This CDR3 has 18 residues. The germline V gene has CDR1 MNHEY and CDR2 SMNVEV (reference sequence). The CDR3: CASSRTGLAGLNTGELFF. In DNA form, the CDR3 reads TGTGCCAGCAGTCGAACCGGACTAGCGGGACTGAACACCGGGGAGCTGTTTTTT.

This chain joins TRBV30 and TRBJ1-1; the match to TRBD1 covers 10 bases. V shed 2 bases and J 5 bases; nucleotides not matched to a gene: 5. This CDR3 comprises 14 residues. Germline V gene data show CDR1 as GTSNPN and CDR2 as SVGIG (reference sequence). CDR3 loop: CAWSSDRGWTEAFF. CDR3 DNA: TGTGCCTGGAGTTCGGACAGGGGGTGGACTGAAGCTTTCTTT. Full variable domain (outside the CDR3, taken from reference TRBV30 and TRBJ1-1): SQTIHQWPATLVQPVGSPLSLECTVEGTSNPNLYWYRQAAGRGLQLLFYSVGIGQISSEVPQNLSASRPQDRQFILSSKKLLLSDSGFYLCAWSSDRGWTEAFFGQGTRLTVV.